The 29 T cell receptor beta chains reported below all come from one sample, sequenced in a study of glioma-infiltrating T cells after dendritic cell vaccination. This table comes from immunoSEQ multiplex PCR, and its TCRdb copy is limited to in-frame clones, with some not included. The sample lists 100,000 or so clones, around 89% occurring once. Time point meaning: after dendritic cell vaccination, including at tumor progression/relapse. The sequencing here drew on blood, taken after dendritic cell vaccination. These receptors were obtained from a human donor with glioblastoma.

The V call is TRBV11-3, the J call TRBJ2-5; 8 nucleotides match TRBD1. The CDR3 sequence is 13 residues long. The V and J ends lost 6 bases and 5 bases, in that order; junction bases with no gene match: 5. Germline V gene data show CDR1 as SGHNT and CDR2 as YENEEA. The CDR3 DNA reads as TGTGCCAGCAGGGACAGGGTATCGGAGACCCAGTACTTC. This codes for CASRDRVSETQYF.

The V gene is TRBV28, the J gene TRBJ2-1; the match to TRBD2 covers 11 bases. The CDR3 sequence is 15 residues long. V trimming: 8 bases; J trimming: 0 bases; junction bases outside the gene matches: 3. CDR1 MDHEN and CDR2 SYDVKM come from the germline V gene. The CDR3 sequence: CASALAGGSYNEQFF. DNA for the CDR3: TGTGCCAGCGCTCTAGCGGGAGGCTCCTACAATGAGCAGTTCTTC.

This chain connects TRBV10-1 to TRBJ2-7; 7 nucleotides match TRBD2. CDR1 WNHNN and CDR2 SYGVQD come from the germline V gene (reference sequence). The trim removed 3 bases at V and 2 bases at J, leaving 1 base unmatched. The CDR3 spans 13 residues. The CDR3 loop reads CASSDGLAYEQYF. CDR3 DNA sequence: TGCGCCAGCAGTGATGGACTAGCCTACGAGCAGTACTTC.

The gene calls are TRBV7-9 and TRBJ2-5; maybe TRBD1 (5 bases). The length of the CDR3 is 14 residues. V was pared by 6 bases and J by 3 bases, with 14 bases between. Germline values: CDR1 SEHNR, CDR2 FQNEAQ (reference sequence). The CDR3 DNA follows: TGTGCCAGCAGGTCCGACAGAGACAAAGAGACCCAGTACTTC. Translated, it gives CASRSDRDKETQYF. The variable domain in full, completed from reference TRBV7-9 and TRBJ2-5, reads DTGVSQNPRHKITKRGQNVTFRCDPISEHNRLYWYRQTLGQGPEFLTYFQNEAQLEKSRLLSDRFSAERPKGSFSTLEIQRTEQGDSAMYLCASRSDRDKETQYFGPGTRLLVL.

V is TRBV12-5 and J is TRBJ1-2, with 9 bases identical to TRBD1. Germline V CDR1 and CDR2: LGHNT, FRNRAP. Unmatched junction bases numbered 10, after V lost 6 bases and J lost 2 bases. The CDR3 extends over 16 amino acids. The CDR3 is CASGRAGQGFNYGYTF. As DNA, the CDR3 is TGTGCTAGTGGAAGAGCGGGACAGGGATTCAACTATGGCTACACCTTC. Full variable domain (rest looked up from reference TRBV12-5 and TRBJ1-2): DARVTQTPRHKVTEMGQEVTMRCQPILGHNTVFWYRQTMMQGLELLAYFRNRAPLDDSGMPKDRFSAEMPDATLATLKIQPSEPRDSAVYFCASGRAGQGFNYGYTFGSGTRLTVV.

This clone was seen once. The V and J genes are TRBV13 and TRBJ1-1; D might be TRBD1 (5 bases). CDR3 length equals 13 residues. Germline V gives CDR1 PRHDT, CDR2 FYEKMQ (reference sequence). V was cut by 1 base and J by 4 bases, with 7 bases left in between. In DNA, the CDR3 is TGTGCCAGCAGCTTAGTGGGGGGCACTGAAGCTTTCTTT. Protein: CASSLVGGTEAFF.

V usage is TRBV5-5 and J usage is TRBJ2-2, with 11 nucleotides matching TRBD2. The CDR3 sequence is 16 residues long. CDR1 and CDR2 (germline): SGHKS, YYEKEE (reference sequence). The trim removed 3 bases at V and 2 bases at J, leaving 3 bases unmatched. DNA for the CDR3: TGTGCCAGCAGCTCTACTAGCGGGAGCAACACCGGGGAGCTGTTTTTT. This translates into CASSSTSGSNTGELFF.

The V and J genes are TRBV19 and TRBJ1-5; D not certain. The CDR3 totals 13 residues. The germline V gene encodes CDR1 LNHDA and CDR2 SQIVND (reference sequence). V was cut by 4 bases and J by 5 bases, with 9 bases left in between. The CDR3 here is CASSTVADQPQHF. CDR3 nucleotide sequence: TGTGCCAGTAGTACAGTAGCGGATCAGCCCCAGCATTTT.

This clone turned up a few times. The gene calls are TRBV20-1 and TRBJ2-1; tentative D call: TRBD2 (6 bases). The CDR3 contains 11 residues. Germline CDR1 DFQATT, CDR2 SNEGSKA (reference sequence). Trimming took 3 bases from V and 8 from J, leaving 8 bases between them. The CDR3 region is CSASGSYEQFF. In DNA form, the CDR3 reads TGCAGTGCTAGCGGGAGCTATGAGCAGTTCTTC.

The chain recombines TRBV13 with TRBJ1-2, with 10 bases fitting TRBD1. The CDR3 is 16 amino acids. The junction had 5 bases not matched to a gene; V was cut back by 2 bases and J by 2 bases. Germline CDR1 is PRHDT and CDR2 is FYEKMQ (reference sequence). Here the CDR3 reads CASSLPGQGLNYGYTF. The CDR3 bases are TGTGCCAGCAGCTTACCGGGACAGGGGCTGAACTATGGCTACACCTTC.

The V and J genes are TRBV6-1 and TRBJ1-1; 8 bases line up with TRBD1. V shed 3 bases and J 5 bases; nucleotides not matched to a gene: 5. Per germline, CDR1 MNHNS and CDR2 SASEGT. The CDR3 length is 14 residues. CDR3 sequence reads: CASSDRGRGTEAFF. In nucleotides, the CDR3 is TGTGCCAGCAGTGACAGGGGGCGAGGAACTGAAGCTTTCTTT.

The rearrangement joins TRBV19 to TRBJ1-2, with 11 bases that match TRBD1. The CDR3 is made up of 15 amino acids. Germline CDR1 reads LNHDA; CDR2 reads SQIVND (reference sequence). With V trimmed by 5 bases and J by 4 bases, 6 bases remained unmatched. CDR3 amino acids: CASSSPGQGGYGYTF. The CDR3 nucleotides are TGTGCCAGTAGTTCCCCGGGACAGGGGGGCTATGGCTACACCTTC.

This clone was seen a few times. The chain joins TRBV2 to TRBJ1-1, with D unclear. This CDR3 spans 13 amino acids. The ends were cut back, 6 bases at V and 0 bases at J, with 8 bases in the middle. Germline CDR1 is SNHLY and CDR2 is FYNNEI. In DNA form, the CDR3 reads TGTGCCAGCAGAGTCGACTTGAACACTGAAGCTTTCTTT. Translated, it gives CASRVDLNTEAFF.

This sequence joins TRBV11-3 and TRBJ2-5; D is undetermined. Matching the DNA end better, TRBJ2-7 makes the J call doubtful. The germline gives CDR1 SGHNT, CDR2 YENEEA. The CDR3 is 15 residues long. CDR3 nucleotide sequence: TGTGCCAGCAGCTTTCGGCGAATCATGAACTACGAGCAGTACTTC. This encodes CASSFRRIMNYEQYF.

V gene TRBV5-4 combines with J gene TRBJ2-7, with TRBD1 identical over 9 bases. The CDR3 has 13 residues. Germline CDR1 is SGHNT and CDR2 is YYREEE (reference sequence). V lost 5 bases and J lost 5; bases outside the gene matches: 5. In nucleotides, the CDR3 is TGTGCCAGCAGTGAAGGGACAGGGAACGAGCAGTACTTC. This translates into CASSEGTGNEQYF. Filled out from reference TRBV5-4 and TRBJ2-7, the complete variable domain reads ETGVTQSPTHLIKTRGQQVTLRCSSQSGHNTVSWYQQALGQGPQFIFQYYREEENGRGNFPPRFSGLQFPNYSSELNVNALELDDSALYLCASSEGTGNEQYFGPGTRLTVT.

CDR3 amino acids: CASSLDDGGGYTF. Written as DNA, the CDR3 is TGTGCCAGCAGCCTGGACGACGGCGGGGGCTACACCTTC. This chain uses TRBV7-3 with TRBJ1-2; no firm D call. This CDR3 has 13 residues. The V end lost 5 bases, the J end lost 8 bases, and 15 bases lay between the germline ends. The germline V gene has CDR1 SGHTA and CDR2 FQGTGA. The variable domain in full, with the rest retrieved from reference TRBV7-3 and TRBJ1-2, is GAGVSQTPSNKVTEKGKYVELRCDPISGHTALYWYRQSLGQGPEFLIYFQGTGAADDSGLPNDRFFAVRPEGSVSTLKIQRTERGDSAVYLCASSLDDGGGYTFGSGTRLTVV.

CDR3 sequence reads: CSVLPRGRRTEAFF. Written as DNA, the CDR3 is TGCAGCGTTCTACCTAGGGGGCGCAGAACTGAAGCTTTCTTT. The gene calls are TRBV29-1 and TRBJ1-1, with 7 bases aligning to TRBD1. The CDR3 extends over 14 amino acids. The V gene end was trimmed by 5 bases and the J gene end by 5 bases; junction bases not matched to a gene: 11. Germline CDR1 SQVTM, CDR2 ANQGSEA.

The genes are TRBV10-2 and TRBJ2-5; the match to TRBD1 covers 7 bases. Germline values: CDR1 WSHSY, CDR2 SAAADI. After removal of 7 bases from V and 5 bases from J, the junction contained 10 bases not matched to a gene. This CDR3 is built from 14 residues. Here the CDR3 reads CASNPSGGMETQYF. In DNA, the CDR3 is TGCGCCAGCAACCCGTCAGGGGGTATGGAGACCCAGTACTTC.

The rearrangement links TRBV5-8 to TRBJ2-7, with a weak D call TRBD2 (7 bases). V lost 4 bases to trimming and J lost 1 base, with 18 bases between them. Germline loops: CDR1 SGHTS, CDR2 YDEGEE. The CDR3 sequence is 16 residues long. The CDR3, as DNA: TGTGCCAGCAGCCCGGCGGGGGCGGAAGCTTCCTACGAGCAGTACTTC. Translated: CASSPAGAEASYEQYF.

CDR3 sequence reads: CASSGDRNEKLFF. CDR3 nucleotide sequence: TGTGCCAGCAGTGGGGACAGGAATGAAAAACTGTTTTTT. The V and J genes are TRBV2 and TRBJ1-4; 8 bases align to TRBD1. The CDR3 runs to 13 residues. The V gene's germline CDR1 is SNHLY and CDR2 FYNNEI. The junction had 0 bases not matched to a gene; V was cut back by 4 bases and J by 5 bases.

V and J are TRBV6-1 and TRBJ2-3; 8 bases are a match to TRBD2. CDR1 is MNHNS, CDR2 SASEGT, per germline. CDR3 length equals 12 residues. With 7 bases clipped from V and 6 bases from J, the junction kept 3 bases outside the gene matches. DNA for the CDR3: TGTGCCAGCACCGGACTAGCTGATACGCAGTATTTT. Its translation is CASTGLADTQYF.

V usage is TRBV30 and J usage is TRBJ2-3, with D perhaps matching TRBD2 (5 bases). This CDR3 has 12 amino acids. V lost 7 bases, J lost 3 bases, and 11 bases lay in between. Germline assignment: CDR1 GTSNPN and CDR2 SVGIG (reference sequence). In DNA, the CDR3 is TGTGCCTCAGACGGGGTGACAGATACGCAGTATTTT. It encodes CASDGVTDTQYF.

The CDR3 loop is CASSLGDSISHEQFF. The CDR3 DNA is TGTGCCAGCAGCTTAGGGGACTCGATTTCCCATGAGCAGTTCTTC. This chain connects TRBV7-2 to TRBJ2-1; D perhaps matches TRBD2 (6 bases). The CDR3 covers 15 residues. The germline gives CDR1 SGHTA, CDR2 FQGNSA. The ends were cut back, 1 base at V and 8 bases at J, with 15 bases in the middle. Using reference TRBV7-2 and TRBJ2-1 for the parts outside the CDR3, the full variable domain is GAGVSQSPSNKVTEKGKDVELRCDPISGHTALYWYRQSLGQGLEFLIYFQGNSAPDKSGLPSDRFSAERTGGSVSTLTIQRTQQEDSAVYLCASSLGDSISHEQFFGPGTRLTVL.

The chain has TRBV23-1 and TRBJ2-4, with TRBD1 identical over 8 bases. TRBV23-1 is placed among ORFs of uncertain function. J lost 2 bases, V lost 10 bases, and 22 bases had no gene match. The CDR3 spans 19 residues. CDR3 protein: CATSKALQGASPSKNIQYF. The CDR3 region has the DNA TGCGCCACCTCTAAAGCCCTCCAGGGGGCGAGCCCCTCCAAAAACATTCAGTACTTC.

As DNA, the CDR3 is TGCGCCAGCAGCACCGGGACAGGGGCCCACGAGCAGTACTTC. Amino acids: CASSTGTGAHEQYF. V usage is TRBV10-1 and J usage is TRBJ2-7, with 10 nucleotides matching TRBD1. From germline, CDR1 is WNHNN and CDR2 SYGVQD (reference sequence). The CDR3 consists of 14 residues. V lost 6 bases and J lost 5; bases outside the gene matches: 7.

The J gene is TRBJ1-2, the V gene TRBV11-2; a weak D match, TRBD1 (5 bases). Germline V gene lookup returns CDR1 SGHAT and CDR2 FQNNGV. Trimming left V 5 bases short and J 8 bases short, with 18 bases between. The CDR3 covers 14 residues. The CDR3 coding sequence is TGTGCCAGCAGCCCGACGGCGACGGGGGGGGGCTACACCTTC. This translates into CASSPTATGGGYTF.

The genes are TRBV5-1 and TRBJ2-1; 10 nucleotides line up with TRBD2. CDR3 size: 16 residues. Germline loops: CDR1 SGHRS, CDR2 YFSETQ. V shed 3 bases and J 6 bases; nucleotides not matched to a gene: 9. The CDR3 DNA is TGCGCCAGCAGCTGGGGAGCCCCTAGCGGGAGCAATGAGCAGTTCTTC. Its protein is CASSWGAPSGSNEQFF.

The chain links TRBV30 to TRBJ2-7; perhaps TRBD1 as D (5 bases). CDR1 and CDR2 from the germline V gene are GTSNPN and SVGIG (reference sequence). V lost 0 bases and J 2 bases, leaving 20 bases between the germline ends. The CDR3 length is 17 residues. The CDR3: CAWSVRPGLAGTYEQYF. In DNA form, the CDR3 reads TGTGCCTGGAGTGTACGACCAGGGCTTGCAGGAACCTACGAGCAGTACTTC.

This clone was seen only a few times. The chain is built from TRBV30 and TRBJ2-2; D is possibly TRBD2 (5 bases). Trimming stripped 1 base from V and 6 bases from J, with 15 bases between. The CDR3 extends over 15 amino acids. Germline V CDR1 and CDR2: GTSNPN, SVGIG (reference sequence). The DNA for the CDR3 is TGTGCCTGGAGTGAGAGGACTCAGGAGGCCGGGGAGCTGTTTTTT. Translated, it gives CAWSERTQEAGELFF.